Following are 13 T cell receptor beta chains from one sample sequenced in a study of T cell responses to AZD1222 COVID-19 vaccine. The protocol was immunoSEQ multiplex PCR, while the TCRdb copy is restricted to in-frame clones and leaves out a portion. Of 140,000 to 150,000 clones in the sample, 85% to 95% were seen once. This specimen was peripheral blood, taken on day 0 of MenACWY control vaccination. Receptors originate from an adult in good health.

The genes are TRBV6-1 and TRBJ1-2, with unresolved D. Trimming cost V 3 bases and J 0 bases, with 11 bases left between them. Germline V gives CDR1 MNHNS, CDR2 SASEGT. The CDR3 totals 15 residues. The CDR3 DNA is TGTGCCAGCAGTGATGTGACCGCTACTAACTATGGCTACACCTTC. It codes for CASSDVTATNYGYTF.

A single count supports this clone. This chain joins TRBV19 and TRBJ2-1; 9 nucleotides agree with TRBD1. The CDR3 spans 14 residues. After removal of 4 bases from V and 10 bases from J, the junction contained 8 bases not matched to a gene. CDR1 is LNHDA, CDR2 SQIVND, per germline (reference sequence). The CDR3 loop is CASSTQTGGQEQFF. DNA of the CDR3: TGTGCCAGTAGTACCCAGACAGGGGGGCAGGAGCAGTTCTTC.

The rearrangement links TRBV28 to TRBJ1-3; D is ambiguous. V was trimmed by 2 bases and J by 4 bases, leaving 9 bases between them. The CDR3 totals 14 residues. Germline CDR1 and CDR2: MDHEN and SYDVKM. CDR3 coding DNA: TGTGCCAGCAGTTTAGCGGCGGGGGGAAACACCATATATTTT. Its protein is CASSLAAGGNTIYF.

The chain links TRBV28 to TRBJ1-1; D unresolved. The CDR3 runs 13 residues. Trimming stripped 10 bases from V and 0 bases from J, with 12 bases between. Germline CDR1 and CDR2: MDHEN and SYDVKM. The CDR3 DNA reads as TGTGCCATCAAGCCACCACTGAACACTGAAGCTTTCTTT. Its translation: CAIKPPLNTEAFF.

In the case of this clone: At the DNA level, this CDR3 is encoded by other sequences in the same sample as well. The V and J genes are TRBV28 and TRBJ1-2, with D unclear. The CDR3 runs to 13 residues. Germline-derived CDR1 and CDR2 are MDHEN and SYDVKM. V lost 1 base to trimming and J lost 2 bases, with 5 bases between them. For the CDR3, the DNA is TGTGCCAGCAGTTTATTATCAAACTATGGCTACACCTTC. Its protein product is CASSLLSNYGYTF.

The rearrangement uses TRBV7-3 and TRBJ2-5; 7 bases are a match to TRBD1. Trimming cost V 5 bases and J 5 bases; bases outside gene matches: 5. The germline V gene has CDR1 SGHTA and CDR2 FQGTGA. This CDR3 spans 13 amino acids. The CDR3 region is CASSLSDRETQYF. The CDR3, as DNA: TGTGCCAGCAGCCTATCGGACAGGGAGACCCAGTACTTC.

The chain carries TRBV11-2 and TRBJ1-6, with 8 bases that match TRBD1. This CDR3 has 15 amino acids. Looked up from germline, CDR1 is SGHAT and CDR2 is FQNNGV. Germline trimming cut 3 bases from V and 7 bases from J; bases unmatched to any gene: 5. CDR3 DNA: TGTGCCAGCAGCTTGGAAACAGGGGGAAATTCACCCCTCCACTTT. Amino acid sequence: CASSLETGGNSPLHF.

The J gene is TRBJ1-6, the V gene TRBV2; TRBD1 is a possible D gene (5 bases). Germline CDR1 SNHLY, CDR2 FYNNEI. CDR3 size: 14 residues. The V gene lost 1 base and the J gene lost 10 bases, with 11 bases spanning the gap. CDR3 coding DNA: TGTGCCAGCAGTGAAGGGCAGGGACGGTCACCCCTCCACTTT. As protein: CASSEGQGRSPLHF.

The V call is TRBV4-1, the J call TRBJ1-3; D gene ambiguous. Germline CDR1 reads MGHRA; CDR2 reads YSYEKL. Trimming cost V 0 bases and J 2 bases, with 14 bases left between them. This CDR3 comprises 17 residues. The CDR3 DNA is TGCGCCAGCAGCCAAGATCCTGGTCTGGGGACTGGAAACACCATATATTTT. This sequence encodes CASSQDPGLGTGNTIYF.

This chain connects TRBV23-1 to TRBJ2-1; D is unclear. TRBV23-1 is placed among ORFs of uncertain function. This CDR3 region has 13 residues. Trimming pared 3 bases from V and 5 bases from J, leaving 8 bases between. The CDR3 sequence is CASSQPGHNEQFF. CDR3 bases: TGCGCCAGCAGTCAGCCCGGACACAATGAGCAGTTCTTC.

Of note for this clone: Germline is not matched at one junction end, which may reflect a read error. CDR3 DNA sequence: TGTGCCTGGAGTCCCGGACAGGGTTTGTTCTTC. Residues: CAWSPGQGLFF. The chain is built from TRBV30 and TRBJ2-7, with TRBD1 matching 8 bases. Germline V lookup: CDR1 GTSNPN, CDR2 SVGIG (reference sequence). The CDR3 has 11 residues.

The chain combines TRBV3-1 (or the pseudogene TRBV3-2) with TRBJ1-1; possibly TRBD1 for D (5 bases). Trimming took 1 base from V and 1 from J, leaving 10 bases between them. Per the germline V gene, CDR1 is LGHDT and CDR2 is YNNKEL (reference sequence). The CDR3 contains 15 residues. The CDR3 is CASSQAGTENTEAFF. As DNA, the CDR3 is TGTGCCAGCAGCCAAGCTGGGACGGAGAACACTGAAGCTTTCTTT.

The CDR3 nucleotides read TGTGCCAGCAGTTTTACAGGGGAAACAAATCAGCCCCAGCATTTT. It encodes CASSFTGETNQPQHF. The chain combines TRBV27 with TRBJ1-5; 7 bases agree with TRBD1. Trimming removed 3 bases from V and 4 bases from J; junction bases left unmatched: 6. The CDR3 runs to 15 residues. CDR1 and CDR2 (germline): MNHEY, SMNVEV (reference sequence).